The 19 T cell receptor beta chains presented below share a single source sample, sequenced in a study of blood T cell repertoires in COVID-19. TCRdb keeps only in-frame clones here, not all; method: immunoSEQ multiplex PCR. The sample comprises fewer than 300,000 clones, 88% of which are singletons, and approximately 4% rests with the top ten. Sequencing used peripheral blood. The receptors here all came from a man in his 60s who had recovered from COVID-19.

A few counts support this clone. CDR3 sequence (DNA): TGTGCCAGCAGCCTACGGACTAGCGGTCCGGGGGGCGGGGAGCTGTTTTTT. Its translation is CASSLRTSGPGGGELFF. The J gene is TRBJ2-2, the V gene TRBV3-1 (or the pseudogene TRBV3-2); 10 nucleotides align to TRBD2. J was trimmed by 7 bases and V by 4 bases; bases with no gene match: 12. CDR3 length equals 17 residues. CDR1 is LGHDT and CDR2 is YNNKEL in the germline V gene (reference sequence).

The V call is TRBV18, the J call TRBJ2-2; TRBD2 aligns across 11 bases. The germline CDR1 and CDR2 sequences are KGHSH and LQKENI. V gave up 8 bases and J gave up 0 bases; unmatched junction bases: 5. This CDR3 is 16 amino acids long. The CDR3 DNA is TGTGCCAGCCCCGGGACTAGCGGCGCGAACACCGGGGAGCTGTTTTTT. Translating gives CASPGTSGANTGELFF.

The V call is TRBV20-1, the J call TRBJ1-1; D may be TRBD1 (6 bases). Germline values: CDR1 DFQATT, CDR2 SNEGSKA (reference sequence). V lost 3 bases, J lost 10 bases, and 21 bases lay in between. There are 14 residues in the CDR3. The CDR3 protein is CSASGGGAPRGAFF. CDR3 sequence (DNA): TGCAGTGCTAGTGGGGGGGGCGCCCCTAGGGGAGCTTTCTTT.

CDR3 in amino acids: CASSFTSGGYNEQFF. CDR3 nucleotides: TGCGCCAGCAGCTTCACTAGCGGGGGGTACAATGAGCAGTTCTTC. The chain uses TRBV5-1 and TRBJ2-1; the match to TRBD2 covers 12 bases. V trimming: 2 bases; J trimming: 4 bases; junction bases outside the gene matches: 1. The CDR3 loop spans 15 amino acids. Germline lookup yields CDR1 SGHRS and CDR2 YFSETQ. Drawing the rest from reference TRBV5-1 and TRBJ2-1, the complete variable domain is KAGVTQTPRYLIKTRGQQVTLSCSPISGHRSVSWYQQTPGQGLQFLFEYFSETQRNKGNFPGRFSGRQFSNSRSEMNVSTLELGDSALYLCASSFTSGGYNEQFFGPGTRLTVL.

V and J are TRBV27 and TRBJ1-1; D gene unclear. Germline V CDR1 and CDR2: MNHEY, SMNVEV (reference sequence). V gave up 4 bases and J gave up 4 bases, with 25 bases separating them. This CDR3 is built from 18 residues. The CDR3 bases are TGTGCCAGCAGTTCGAACTTTGGGCCTACCGTTCCCCCCACTGAAGCTTTCTTT. Residues: CASSSNFGPTVPPTEAFF.

The rearrangement joins TRBV30 to TRBJ1-5, with TRBD1 matching over 9 bases. The CDR3 has 14 amino acids. V dropped 0 bases and J dropped 6; count of bases not matched to a gene: 3. Germline assignment: CDR1 GTSNPN and CDR2 SVGIG (reference sequence). DNA of the CDR3: TGTGCCTGGAGTGTACAGGGGGCTGTTCAGCCCCAGCATTTT. Translated: CAWSVQGAVQPQHF.

The rearrangement links TRBV6-5 to TRBJ1-1; the match to TRBD1 covers 9 bases. Germline V CDR1 and CDR2: MNHEY, SVGAGI. The V and J ends lost 6 bases and 3 bases, in that order; junction bases with no gene match: 8. The CDR3 spans 15 residues. The DNA for the CDR3 is TGTGCCAGCAGCTCTCACAGGGGGCCGGACACTGAAGCTTTCTTT. It is translated as CASSSHRGPDTEAFF.

This chain links TRBV18 with TRBJ2-1; TRBD2 is a possible D gene (6 bases). The V end was cut by 2 bases, the J end by 0 bases, with 8 bases between. The CDR3 is made up of 15 amino acids. The germline gives CDR1 KGHSH, CDR2 LQKENI. The CDR3 region is CASSPGGSSYNEQFF. The CDR3 DNA follows: TGTGCCAGCTCACCAGGGGGGAGCTCCTACAATGAGCAGTTCTTC. Together with reference TRBV18 and TRBJ2-1, the CDR3 gives the full variable domain: NAGVMQNPRHLVRRRGQEARLRCSPMKGHSHVYWYRQLPEEGLKFMVYLQKENIIDESGMPKERFSAEFPKEGPSILRIQQVVRGDSAAYFCASSPGGSSYNEQFFGPGTRLTVL.

The chain joins TRBV19 to TRBJ1-3; unclear D gene. The germline V and J ends were trimmed by 5 bases and 0 bases, with 11 bases remaining between them. Germline V gene data show CDR1 as LNHDA and CDR2 as SQIVND (reference sequence). The CDR3 contains 15 residues. The CDR3 sequence: CASSARHRSGNTIYF. In DNA form, the CDR3 reads TGTGCCAGTAGTGCCCGACACCGCTCTGGAAACACCATATATTTT.

This chain connects TRBV6-5 to TRBJ2-2, with D perhaps matching TRBD1 (6 bases). The CDR3 contains 13 residues. V shed 10 bases and J shed 7 bases, with 16 bases lying between them. Per the germline V gene, CDR1 is MNHEY and CDR2 is SVGAGI. The CDR3 DNA is TGTGCCACCCAAACAGAAGGGGGCGGGGAGCTGTTTTTT. This gives the protein CATQTEGGGELFF.

The gene calls are TRBV13 and TRBJ2-7; 10 positions agree with TRBD2. The CDR3 covers 13 residues. Per germline, CDR1 PRHDT and CDR2 FYEKMQ (reference sequence). Trimming cost V 7 bases and J 5 bases; bases outside gene matches: 5. In nucleotides, the CDR3 is TGTGCCAGCACACTAGCGGGGCTAGACGAGCAGTACTTC. This encodes CASTLAGLDEQYF. Full variable domain (missing parts from reference TRBV13 and TRBJ2-7): AAGVIQSPRHLIKEKRETATLKCYPIPRHDTVYWYQQGPGQDPQFLISFYEKMQSDKGSIPDRFSAQQFSDYHSELNMSSLELGDSALYFCASTLAGLDEQYFGPGTRLTVT.

The chain combines TRBV5-1 with TRBJ2-7; 8 bases align to TRBD2. The ends lost 0 bases at V and 2 bases at J; junction bases unmatched: 4. In germline, CDR1 is SGHRS, CDR2 YFSETQ. The CDR3 is 15 residues long. Written as DNA, the CDR3 is TGCGCCAGCAGCTTGGTAGGCGGGGGGCCCTACGAGCAGTACTTC. This encodes CASSLVGGGPYEQYF.

Details on this clone: This specimen includes other DNA sequences encoding the same CDR3. The rearrangement links TRBV9 to TRBJ1-1, with D tentatively TRBD1 (6 bases). V was shortened by 2 bases and J by 1 base, with 6 bases between the two germline ends. The CDR3 sequence is 13 residues long. Germline CDR1 and CDR2: SGDLS and YYNGEE. CDR3 sequence: CASSVTGNTEAFF. CDR3 bases: TGTGCCAGCAGCGTGACAGGGAACACTGAAGCTTTCTTT.

The V gene is TRBV7-2, the J gene TRBJ2-1, with 9 bases that match TRBD2. The junction had 9 bases not matched to a gene; V was cut back by 5 bases and J by 4 bases. CDR3 size: 16 residues. The germline V gene has CDR1 SGHTA and CDR2 FQGNSA. Written as DNA, the CDR3 is TGTGCCAGCAGCCCGCACGCGCGGGGGGGATACAATGAGCAGTTCTTC. Translated, it gives CASSPHARGGYNEQFF.

The chain recombines TRBV9 with TRBJ2-2, with D possibly matching TRBD1 (5 bases). Germline V CDR1 and CDR2: SGDLS, YYNGEE. The CDR3 runs to 16 residues. With 4 bases removed from V and 4 bases from J, the gap between germline ends came to 17 bases. The CDR3 region is CASSPRQQALTGELFF. In DNA form, the CDR3 reads TGTGCCAGCAGCCCCCGCCAACAGGCTCTCACCGGGGAGCTGTTTTTT.

V usage is TRBV7-2 and J usage is TRBJ2-7; perhaps TRBD2 as D (6 bases). V was cut by 5 bases and J by 5 bases, with 16 bases left in between. CDR3 length: 14 residues. Germline V gives CDR1 SGHTA, CDR2 FQGNSA. The chain's CDR3 is CASSPWAGGDEQYF. The CDR3 coding sequence is TGTGCCAGCAGCCCCTGGGCCGGGGGAGACGAGCAGTACTTC. Drawing the rest from reference TRBV7-2 and TRBJ2-7, the complete variable domain is GAGVSQSPSNKVTEKGKDVELRCDPISGHTALYWYRQSLGQGLEFLIYFQGNSAPDKSGLPSDRFSAERTGGSVSTLTIQRTQQEDSAVYLCASSPWAGGDEQYFGPGTRLTVT.

The rearrangement uses TRBV5-1 and TRBJ1-1; D is possibly TRBD1 (5 bases). The CDR3 runs to 12 residues. Germline V lookup: CDR1 SGHRS, CDR2 YFSETQ. The chain's CDR3 is CATIGVNTEAFF. The CDR3 bases are TGCGCTACTATAGGGGTGAACACTGAAGCTTTCTTT.

The chain carries TRBV6-6 and TRBJ1-5, with 7 bases that match TRBD1. Germline V gene lookup returns CDR1 MNHNY and CDR2 SVGAGI (reference sequence). This CDR3 is built from 16 residues. V lost 4 bases to trimming and J lost 1 base; unmatched junction nucleotides: 7. The CDR3 is CASSSTTGRSNQPQHF. The CDR3 DNA follows: TGTGCCAGCAGTTCTACGACAGGGCGGAGCAATCAGCCCCAGCATTTT.

The chain employs TRBV29-1 and TRBJ1-2, with a possible D match to TRBD1 (6 bases). The CDR3 is made up of 13 amino acids. V was pared by 4 bases and J by 2 bases, with 11 bases between. Germline V gene lookup returns CDR1 SQVTM and CDR2 ANQGSEA. The CDR3 region has the DNA TGCAGCGTTGGACAGGCTTCAAACTATGGCTACACCTTC. This translates into CSVGQASNYGYTF.